In its sample, the clone carrying this T cell receptor (beta chain) was seen a few times. The data belong to a study of T-cell memory formation after mild COVID-19. This CDR3 region has 14 residues. Looked up from germline, CDR1 is DFQATT and CDR2 is SNEGSKA (reference sequence). V lost 5 bases, J lost 1 base, and 14 bases lay in between. A single record per CDR3 protein comes from TCRdb applying MiXCR to the 5' RACE reads. The table lists roughly 150,000 distinct CDR3 sequences, roughly 13% of them singletons. This sequence originates from a man aged 18 to 30 who had mild COVID-19 (a few samples of this study predate the infection). Cell type and time point are not known. The sample consisted of PBMCs or a T cell subset sorted from them (not recorded which). The chain carries TRBV20-1 and TRBJ1-2; D is possibly TRBD1 (6 bases). Here the CDR3 reads CSAVRGLHNYGYTF. In DNA, the CDR3 is TGCAGTGCTGTCCGGGGGCTCCATAACTATGGCTACACCTTC.